The 10 T cell receptor beta chains presented below share a single source sample, sequenced in a study of blood T cell repertoires in COVID-19. Clones were read by immunoSEQ multiplex PCR, and TCRdb kept only the in-frame ones, dropping some. The sample lists 290,000 or so clones, 90% occurring once. The sample taken for sequencing was PBMCs or T cells enriched from blood (not recorded which). These receptors originate from a young woman with acute COVID-19.

CDR3 sequence (DNA): TGTGCCAGCAGTTCCCGGACTAGCGTATACAATGAGCAGTTCTTC. As protein: CASSSRTSVYNEQFF. The chain combines TRBV27 with TRBJ2-1, with 9 bases that match TRBD2. This CDR3 region has 15 residues. Germline V gene sequence: CDR1 MNHEY, CDR2 SMNVEV (reference sequence). Unmatched junction bases numbered 5, after V lost 4 bases and J lost 4 bases.

The chain joins TRBV28 to TRBJ1-2; maybe TRBD1 (6 bases). This CDR3 is 16 amino acids long. Germline V gene data show CDR1 as MDHEN and CDR2 as SYDVKM. V lost 1 base and J 5 bases, leaving 17 bases between the germline ends. The CDR3 loop is CASSLSGTRISYGYTF. DNA of the CDR3: TGTGCCAGCAGTTTATCCGGGACACGGATTTCTTATGGCTACACCTTC.

As regards this clone: Germline and junction disagree at one end, which may indicate a read error. The rearrangement joins TRBV6-1 to TRBJ1-2, with a tentative D call TRBD1 (5 bases). Per germline, CDR1 MNHNS and CDR2 SASEGT. The CDR3 loop spans 16 amino acids. This CDR3 reads CASSEAAGRFSKLPPF. For the CDR3, the DNA is TGTGCCAGCAGTGAGGCCGCGGGACGGTTCTCGAAACTGCCACCCTTC.

A single count supports this clone. This chain connects TRBV19 to TRBJ2-6; the match to TRBD2 covers 7 bases. There are 20 residues in the CDR3. Germline V gene lookup returns CDR1 LNHDA and CDR2 SQIVND (reference sequence). Unmatched junction bases numbered 13, after V lost 2 bases and J lost 0 bases. The CDR3 DNA reads TGTGCCAGTAGTATATCCGAACATACGGGAGGTTTCTCTGGGGCCAACGTCCTGACTTTC. Encoded protein: CASSISEHTGGFSGANVLTF.

The chain employs TRBV5-1 and TRBJ2-1; 12 nucleotides line up with TRBD2. Germline V gene data show CDR1 as SGHRS and CDR2 as YFSETQ. This CDR3 is 15 amino acids long. J gave up 7 bases and V 0 bases, and 2 bases lay outside the gene matches. The CDR3 nucleotides are TGCGCCAGCAGCTTGGAGACTAGCGGGAGAAATGAGCAGTTCTTC. This codes for CASSLETSGRNEQFF.

The gene calls are TRBV28 and TRBJ2-1; TRBD2 is a possible D gene (6 bases). The germline V and J ends were trimmed by 1 base and 2 bases, with 12 bases remaining between them. Germline values: CDR1 MDHEN, CDR2 SYDVKM. There are 16 residues in the CDR3. CDR3 protein: CASSLLREGTYNEQFF. For the CDR3, the DNA is TGTGCCAGCAGTTTATTGCGGGAAGGGACCTACAATGAGCAGTTCTTC.

The V call is TRBV9, the J call TRBJ1-4; weak D call: TRBD1 (5 bases). This CDR3 region has 14 residues. V gave up 0 bases and J gave up 5 bases, with 8 bases separating them. The germline V gene has CDR1 SGDLS and CDR2 YYNGEE. The CDR3 reads CASSVDGHNEKLFF. The CDR3 coding sequence is TGTGCCAGCAGCGTAGACGGACACAATGAAAAACTGTTTTTT.

V is TRBV28 and J is TRBJ1-5; TRBD1 aligns across 8 bases. Germline V gene data show CDR1 as MDHEN and CDR2 as SYDVKM. V trimming: 6 bases; J trimming: 6 bases; junction bases outside the gene matches: 7. This CDR3 contains 14 residues. The CDR3 spells CASSPWTGTQPQHF. In DNA form, the CDR3 reads TGTGCCAGCAGCCCCTGGACAGGGACTCAGCCCCAGCATTTT.

The chain is built from TRBV9 and TRBJ2-3; 9 nucleotides match TRBD2. This CDR3 spans 15 amino acids. CDR1 and CDR2 (germline): SGDLS, YYNGEE. V dropped 4 bases and J dropped 8; count of bases not matched to a gene: 11. Written as DNA, the CDR3 is TGTGCCAGCAGCCCGATGCTAGCGGGGCGCGCTACGCAGTATTTT. Protein sequence: CASSPMLAGRATQYF.

This clone was seen once. The chain has TRBV24-1 and TRBJ2-5; no clear D. The CDR3 runs 15 residues. Germline V gene lookup returns CDR1 KGHDR and CDR2 SFDVKD. Trimming stripped 3 bases from V and 7 bases from J, with 17 bases between. The CDR3 protein is CATSDPWKTLGTQYF. The CDR3 DNA sequence: TGTGCCACCAGTGATCCATGGAAGACGCTAGGGACCCAGTACTTC.